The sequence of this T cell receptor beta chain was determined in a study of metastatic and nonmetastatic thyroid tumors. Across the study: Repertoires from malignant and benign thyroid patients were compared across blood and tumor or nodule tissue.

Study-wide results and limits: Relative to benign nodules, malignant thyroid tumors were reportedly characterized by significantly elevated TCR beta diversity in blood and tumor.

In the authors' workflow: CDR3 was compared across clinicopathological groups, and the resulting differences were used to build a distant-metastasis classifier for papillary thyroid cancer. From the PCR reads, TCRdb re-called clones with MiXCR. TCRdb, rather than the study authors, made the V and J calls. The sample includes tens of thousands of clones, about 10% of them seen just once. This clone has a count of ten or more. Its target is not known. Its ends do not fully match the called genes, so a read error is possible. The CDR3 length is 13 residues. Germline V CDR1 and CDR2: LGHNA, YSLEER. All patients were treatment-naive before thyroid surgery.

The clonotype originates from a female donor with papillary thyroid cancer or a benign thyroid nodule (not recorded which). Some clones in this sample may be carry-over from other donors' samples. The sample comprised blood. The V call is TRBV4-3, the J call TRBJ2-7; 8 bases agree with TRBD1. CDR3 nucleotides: TGCGCCAGCAGCCAAGCATACTTGGGACAGGCCTCCTTC. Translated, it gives CASSQAYLGQASF.